This T cell receptor beta chain was sequenced during a study of blood T cell repertoires in COVID-19 (dated by TCRdb to the early 2020s). Regarding the complete study: Samples from collaborators originated in the United States, Italy and Spain and spanned both the acute and convalescent phases of COVID-19. Subjects who had been exposed to COVID-19, were actively infected with it, or had recovered from it provided the deeply sampled blood TCRbeta repertoires that made up the dataset. Where available, HLA class I and class II types were taken from metadata supplied by the sample provider and were not determined by assay-based typing. A freely available public database, intended as a resource for researchers studying the immune response to SARS-CoV-2, is where the repertoires were released. Sample metadata almost always included a de-identified subject ID, COVID-19 status, age in years and sex. Samples came from the ongoing ImmuneRACE study (first 160 participants) plus 1,254 subjects from 6 global collaborators. The material from the prospective study consisted of cDNA or gDNA derived from T cells, B-cell-depleted T cells, or PBMCs. The investigation overall reported the following: Clinical and demographic metadata were provided uncurated, with the amount varying by source and participant.

The immunoSEQ Assay, a bias-controlled multiplex PCR, was used to amplify TCRbeta CDR3 regions from genomic DNA. Turning to the authors' computational methods: The number of nucleated cells in each sample was estimated by amplification of reference gene primers within the assay. To quantify the absolute abundance of each unique TCRbeta CDR3 rearrangement, sequence reads were collapsed and filtered. For each sample, productive Simpson clonality was calculated as the square root of Simpson's diversity index across productive rearrangements. Drawn from immuneACCESS, this table holds only the in-frame rearrangements with V and J called that TCRdb kept. Clones are partly lost; checked studies trace under half to an unresolved V gene and leave the rest unexplained. The V and J calls and clone size are taken from that table; D and trimming were inferred from the DNA. Across this sample there are some 250,000 clones, with 70% to 90% seen only once. The ten largest clonotypes hold roughly 3% of the sample.

Samples from volunteer blood donors who had recovered from COVID-19 were contributed by a second Seattle source. Whole blood was collected in K2EDTA tubes by collaborating institutions according to the institutions' own protocols. For TCRbeta analysis, collaborators shipped samples in one of three forms: frozen whole blood, isolated PBMCs, or DNA extracted from either of those sample types. Via the germline V gene, CDR1 is SGHTA and CDR2 FQGNSA. Its CDR3 holds 16 amino acids, cysteine through phenylalanine. The CDR3 DNA has 48 bases and is translated from base 1. V is reduced by 4 bases and J by 6 bases, leaving a spacing of 19 bases between them. Notes on this clone: Its binding antigen is unknown. One base away there is no much larger clone; base qualities are not given.

The receptor was isolated from a woman younger than 45 who had recovered from COVID-19. The sample was peripheral blood. The chain links TRBV7-2 with TRBJ1-5; the D gene is possibly TRBD1, with 5 bases matching. The CDR3 is CASSWGGDPRVQPQHF. The bases are TGTGCCAGCAGCTGGGGGGGGGACCCGAGGGTTCAGCCCCAGCATTTT.